These 20 T cell receptor beta chains were sequenced from one sample in a study of Ad26.COV2.S vaccination and SARS-CoV-2 variants. Sequencing was performed with immunoSEQ multiplex PCR; in TCRdb, only in-frame clones are kept and a portion is missing. The sample yields about 370,000 clones, 88% seen once. As for treatment: roughly 18 received Ad26.COV2.S at low or high dose, single or two shots; about 5 received placebo; per-sample allocation not given. Specimen acquisition occurred on day 63 following the initial vaccine or placebo injection. The sequencing used peripheral blood, collected in a trial of Ad26.COV2.S vaccine versus placebo. These receptors were collected from a person aged 18-60 years who received the Ad26.COV2.S COVID-19 vaccine or a placebo.

This clone was detected only a few times. V is TRBV11-2 and J is TRBJ1-6, with D possibly TRBD1 on 5 matching bases. The CDR3 covers 14 residues. Trimming pared 3 bases from V and 9 bases from J, leaving 12 bases between. The germline CDR1 and CDR2 sequences are SGHAT and FQNNGV. In DNA, the CDR3 is TGTGCCAGCAGCTTCCCCGACAGCGGTTCACCCCTCCACTTT. This encodes CASSFPDSGSPLHF.

V usage is TRBV30 and J usage is TRBJ1-5; D unresolved. This CDR3 comprises 12 residues. Looked up from germline, CDR1 is GTSNPN and CDR2 is SVGIG (reference sequence). V was cut by 0 bases and J by 7 bases, with 7 bases left in between. In DNA form, the CDR3 reads TGTGCCTGGAGTGTAGCCCCCCAGCCCCAGCATTTT. Amino acids: CAWSVAPQPQHF. The full variable domain, with the rest looked up from reference TRBV30 and TRBJ1-5, is SQTIHQWPATLVQPVGSPLSLECTVEGTSNPNLYWYRQAAGRGLQLLFYSVGIGQISSEVPQNLSASRPQDRQFILSSKKLLLSDSGFYLCAWSVAPQPQHFGDGTRLSIL.

The chain carries TRBV4-1 and TRBJ2-3; D call uncertain. Trimming took 1 base from V and 3 from J, leaving 2 bases between them. The CDR3 runs to 12 residues. The V gene's germline CDR1 is MGHRA and CDR2 YSYEKL. The CDR3 bases are TGCGCCAGCAGCCAAGCGACAGATACGCAGTATTTT. It encodes CASSQATDTQYF.

The DNA for the CDR3 is TGTGCCAGCAGCCTCAGGGGTGACAGGATTAACTATGGCTACACCTTC. This translates into CASSLRGDRINYGYTF. This chain uses TRBV9 with TRBJ1-2; a possible D gene is TRBD1 (6 bases). This CDR3 contains 16 residues. V shed 4 bases and J shed 1 base, with 17 bases lying between them. Germline CDR1 SGDLS, CDR2 YYNGEE.

V gene TRBV10-1 combines with J gene TRBJ1-1; no clear D gene. V dropped 0 bases and J dropped 1 base, with 6 bases sitting between them. Germline V gives CDR1 WNHNN, CDR2 SYGVQD (reference sequence). This CDR3 contains 14 residues. Here the CDR3 DNA reads TGCGCCAGCAGTGAGTCGCCGGGGAACACTGAAGCTTTCTTT. Amino acid sequence: CASSESPGNTEAFF.

The V call is TRBV29-1, the J call TRBJ2-2, with D uncertain. The ends were cut back, 4 bases at V and 0 bases at J, with 6 bases in the middle. CDR1 and CDR2 (germline): SQVTM, ANQGSEA. The CDR3 spans 13 residues. The CDR3 sequence: CSVVTANTGELFF. The DNA of the CDR3 is TGCAGCGTTGTCACCGCGAACACCGGGGAGCTGTTTTTT.

This clone was picked up one time. The CDR3 nucleotides read TGTGCCAGCAGTCGGACACAATTCTATGGCTACACCTTC. Translating gives CASSRTQFYGYTF. The V call is TRBV6-5, the J call TRBJ1-2; perhaps TRBD1 as D (5 bases). Germline-derived CDR1 and CDR2 are MNHEY and SVGAGI. V shed 5 bases and J shed 4 bases, with 11 bases lying between them. This CDR3 contains 13 residues.

This chain connects TRBV6-2 or TRBV6-3 to TRBJ1-1; 7 bases agree with TRBD1. V was pared by 0 bases and J by 1 base, with 5 bases of the junction left unmatched. The V gene's germline CDR1 is MNHEY and CDR2 SVGEGT. CDR3 length: 16 residues. The chain's CDR3 is CASSYSYGTENTEAFF. In DNA form, the CDR3 reads TGTGCCAGCAGTTACTCCTACGGGACAGAGAACACTGAAGCTTTCTTT.

This chain connects TRBV6-5 to TRBJ1-1; a possible D gene is TRBD1 (6 bases). Germline assignment: CDR1 MNHEY and CDR2 SVGAGI. The CDR3 length is 15 residues. Trimming cost V 6 bases and J 3 bases, with 17 bases left between them. The CDR3 loop reads CASSDLGRGDTEAFF. CDR3 DNA sequence: TGTGCCAGCAGCGATTTGGGTAGGGGGGACACTGAAGCTTTCTTT.

The chain combines TRBV3-1 (or the pseudogene TRBV3-2) with TRBJ1-3; no definite D call. CDR1 is LGHDT, CDR2 YNNKEL, per germline (reference sequence). This CDR3 region has 13 residues. Trimming pared 4 bases from V and 6 bases from J, leaving 10 bases between. The CDR3 DNA follows: TGTGCCAGCAGCCCAAATCCATCAAACACCATATATTTT. Protein product: CASSPNPSNTIYF.

This chain connects TRBV3-1 (or the pseudogene TRBV3-2) to TRBJ1-6, with TRBD1 as a possible D gene (5 bases). Trimming left V 2 bases short and J 2 bases short, with 7 bases between. This CDR3 is built from 15 residues. The V gene's germline CDR1 is LGHDT and CDR2 YNNKEL (reference sequence). The CDR3: CASSQRGTYNSPLHF. CDR3 DNA: TGTGCCAGCAGCCAACGGGGCACCTATAATTCACCCCTCCACTTT.

This chain links TRBV19 with TRBJ1-3; D unclear. The CDR3 sequence is 13 residues long. CDR1 LNHDA and CDR2 SQIVND come from the germline V gene (reference sequence). Trimming cost V 2 bases and J 8 bases, with 10 bases left between them. The DNA for the CDR3 is TGTGCCAGTAGTATAAGGCTCGCGGACACCATATATTTT. The encoded protein is CASSIRLADTIYF.

The chain links TRBV6-6 to TRBJ1-1, with 7 bases lining up with TRBD1. Germline V gene sequence: CDR1 MNHNY, CDR2 SVGAGI (reference sequence). The V and J ends lost 0 bases and 1 base, in that order; junction bases with no gene match: 2. The CDR3 contains 15 residues. The CDR3 spells CASSYSRTGNTEAFF. CDR3 DNA sequence: TGTGCCAGCAGTTACTCGAGGACAGGGAACACTGAAGCTTTCTTT.

This clone occurred once. This chain links TRBV6-6 with TRBJ1-4; D unclear. CDR3 size: 14 residues. From germline, CDR1 is MNHNY and CDR2 SVGAGI (reference sequence). With 2 bases removed from V and 3 bases from J, the gap between germline ends came to 7 bases. CDR3 in amino acids: CASSYGPPNEKLFF. CDR3 sequence (DNA): TGTGCCAGCAGTTACGGACCACCTAATGAAAAACTGTTTTTT.

J is TRBJ1-2 and V is TRBV2; possibly TRBD1 for D (5 bases). The CDR3 consists of 14 residues. Germline CDR1 is SNHLY and CDR2 is FYNNEI. V was pared by 7 bases and J by 2 bases, with 14 bases between. This chain's CDR3 is CASNGGDANYGYTF. CDR3 coding DNA: TGTGCCAGCAACGGGGGGGACGCAAACTATGGCTACACCTTC. The variable domain in full, completed from reference TRBV2 and TRBJ1-2, reads EPEVTQTPSHQVTQMGQEVILRCVPISNHLYFYWYRQILGQKVEFLVSFYNNEISEKSEIFDDQFSVERPDGSNFTLKIRSTKLEDSAMYFCASNGGDANYGYTFGSGTRLTVV.

V gene TRBV4-3 combines with J gene TRBJ1-4; a weak D match, TRBD1 (5 bases). Trimming pared 3 bases from V and 7 bases from J, leaving 18 bases between. CDR1 is LGHNA, CDR2 YSLEER, per germline. The CDR3 length is 16 residues. The CDR3, as DNA: TGCGCCAGCAGCCACCGATCCGGCAGGGAGGGTGAAAAACTGTTTTTT. Translating it yields CASSHRSGREGEKLFF.

On this clone itself: This specimen includes other DNA sequences encoding the same CDR3. V gene TRBV5-4 combines with J gene TRBJ2-5, with 16 nucleotides matching TRBD2. Germline CDR1 SGHNT, CDR2 YYREEE (reference sequence). The CDR3 is made up of 17 amino acids. After removal of 3 bases from V and 3 bases from J, the junction contained 5 bases not matched to a gene. CDR3: CASSWGLAGGPEETQYF. The CDR3 DNA reads as TGTGCCAGCAGCTGGGGACTAGCGGGGGGGCCTGAAGAGACCCAGTACTTC.

J is TRBJ1-2 and V is TRBV6-5; D may be TRBD1 (6 bases). CDR3 size: 13 residues. Germline V lookup: CDR1 MNHEY, CDR2 SVGAGI. The V end lost 7 bases, the J end lost 2 bases, and 11 bases lay between the germline ends. Here the CDR3 reads CASTKTGNYGYTF. DNA for the CDR3: TGTGCCAGCACTAAGACAGGAAACTATGGCTACACCTTC.

The chain is built from TRBV15 and TRBJ2-2; tentatively, D is TRBD1 or TRBD2 (6 bases each). Germline V CDR1 and CDR2: LNHNV, YYDKDF (reference sequence). The CDR3 totals 16 residues. V was trimmed by 0 bases and J by 3 bases, leaving 11 bases between them. The CDR3 region is CATSRDLGGHTGELFF. The CDR3 nucleotides read TGTGCCACCAGCAGAGATTTGGGGGGCCACACCGGGGAGCTGTTTTTT.

The chain couples TRBV4-3 to TRBJ1-3, with no clear D. CDR1 LGHNA and CDR2 YSLEER come from the germline V gene. Trimming pared 0 bases from V and 0 bases from J, leaving 9 bases between. CDR3 length: 16 amino acids. CDR3 residues: CASSQDYTNSGNTIYF. In DNA form, the CDR3 reads TGCGCCAGCAGCCAAGATTATACGAACTCTGGAAACACCATATATTTT.